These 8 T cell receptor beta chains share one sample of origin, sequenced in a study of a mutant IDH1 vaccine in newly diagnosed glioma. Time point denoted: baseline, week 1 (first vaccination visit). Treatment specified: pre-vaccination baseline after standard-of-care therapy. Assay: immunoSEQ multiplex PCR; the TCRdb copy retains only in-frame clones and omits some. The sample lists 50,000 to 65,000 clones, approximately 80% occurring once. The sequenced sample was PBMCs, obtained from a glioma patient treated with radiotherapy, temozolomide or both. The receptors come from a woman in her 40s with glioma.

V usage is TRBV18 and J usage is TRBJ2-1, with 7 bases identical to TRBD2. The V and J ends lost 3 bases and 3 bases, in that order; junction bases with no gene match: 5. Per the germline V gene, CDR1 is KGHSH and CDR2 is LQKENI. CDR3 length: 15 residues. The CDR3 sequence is CASSPLGGGYNEQFF. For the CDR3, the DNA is TGTGCCAGCTCACCCCTTGGGGGGGGCTACAATGAGCAGTTCTTC.

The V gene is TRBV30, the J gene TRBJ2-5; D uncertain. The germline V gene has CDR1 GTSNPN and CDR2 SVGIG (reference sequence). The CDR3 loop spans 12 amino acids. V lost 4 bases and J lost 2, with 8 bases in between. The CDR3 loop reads CAWTQTQETQYF. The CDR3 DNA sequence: TGTGCCTGGACCCAGACACAAGAGACCCAGTACTTC.

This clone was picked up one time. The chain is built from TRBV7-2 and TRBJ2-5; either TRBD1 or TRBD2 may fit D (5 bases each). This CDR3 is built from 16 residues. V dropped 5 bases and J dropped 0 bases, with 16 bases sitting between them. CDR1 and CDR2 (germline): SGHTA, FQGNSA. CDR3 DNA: TGTGCCAGCAGCCGCAAGGGACGGCGGTACCAAGAGACCCAGTACTTC. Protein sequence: CASSRKGRRYQETQYF.

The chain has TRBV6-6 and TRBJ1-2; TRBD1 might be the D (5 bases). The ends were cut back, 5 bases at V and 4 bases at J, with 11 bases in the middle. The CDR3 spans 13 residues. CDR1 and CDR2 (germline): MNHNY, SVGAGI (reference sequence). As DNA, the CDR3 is TGTGCCAGCAGTCCCCAGGGTGGCTATGGCTACACCTTC. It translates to CASSPQGGYGYTF.

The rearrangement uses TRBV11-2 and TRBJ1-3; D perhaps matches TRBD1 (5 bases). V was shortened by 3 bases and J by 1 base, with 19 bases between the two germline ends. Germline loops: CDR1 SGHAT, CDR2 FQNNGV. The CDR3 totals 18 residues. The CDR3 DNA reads TGTGCCAGCAGCTTGCGGGGCCGGGGGGGACTATCTGGAAACACCATATATTTT. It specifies CASSLRGRGGLSGNTIYF.

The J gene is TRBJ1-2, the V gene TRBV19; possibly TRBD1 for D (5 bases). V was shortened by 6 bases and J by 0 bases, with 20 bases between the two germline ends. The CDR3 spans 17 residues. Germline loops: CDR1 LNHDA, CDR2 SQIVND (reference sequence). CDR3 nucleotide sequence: TGTGCCAGTAGAAGTGGGGCACGGACGGCCGCTAACTATGGCTACACCTTC. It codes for CASRSGARTAANYGYTF.

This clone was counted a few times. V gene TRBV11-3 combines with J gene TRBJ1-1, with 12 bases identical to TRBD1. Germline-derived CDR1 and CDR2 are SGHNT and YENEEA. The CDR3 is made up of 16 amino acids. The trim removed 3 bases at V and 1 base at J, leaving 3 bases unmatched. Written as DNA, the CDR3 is TGTGCCAGCAGCTTTGGGACAGGGGGCCGGAACACTGAAGCTTTCTTT. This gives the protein CASSFGTGGRNTEAFF.

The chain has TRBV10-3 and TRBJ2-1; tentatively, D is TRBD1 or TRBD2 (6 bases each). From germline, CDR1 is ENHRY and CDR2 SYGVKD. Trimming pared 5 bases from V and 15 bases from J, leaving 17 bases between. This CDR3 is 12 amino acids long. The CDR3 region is CAISRGRRGTFF. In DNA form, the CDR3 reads TGTGCCATCAGTCGGGGTAGGAGGGGGACGTTCTTC.